The 22 T cell receptor beta chains below come from one sample, sequenced in a study of blood T cell repertoires in COVID-19. The data were produced by immunoSEQ multiplex PCR, yet TCRdb's version contains in-frame clones alone and is incomplete. The table includes approximately 70,000 clones, about nine tenths detected once. Specimen: peripheral blood. These receptors were collected from a woman older than 75 with active COVID-19.

The chain employs TRBV19 and TRBJ2-1; TRBD2 matches at 11 bases. The V gene end was trimmed by 4 bases and the J gene end by 1 base; junction bases not matched to a gene: 0. Germline V gene sequence: CDR1 LNHDA, CDR2 SQIVND (reference sequence). The CDR3 extends over 15 amino acids. The CDR3 loop reads CASSRLAGSYNEQFF. The CDR3 DNA is TGTGCCAGTAGTAGACTAGCGGGATCCTACAATGAGCAGTTCTTC.

The chain has TRBV27 and TRBJ2-7; 8 bases align to TRBD1. The V segment lost 2 bases and the J segment 3 bases; nucleotides outside the gene matches: 3. Germline V lookup: CDR1 MNHEY, CDR2 SMNVEV (reference sequence). This CDR3 region has 14 residues. The CDR3 DNA sequence: TGTGCCAGCAGTTTAGGGACAGGTGTCTACGAGCAGTACTTC. Translated: CASSLGTGVYEQYF.

This chain links TRBV5-4 with TRBJ2-1, with D tentatively TRBD2 (5 bases). The V end was cut by 0 bases, the J end by 0 bases, with 7 bases between. Germline V lookup: CDR1 SGHNT, CDR2 YYREEE (reference sequence). The CDR3 has 15 residues. In DNA, the CDR3 is TGTGCCAGCAGCTTGGATGGGAGCTCCTACAATGAGCAGTTCTTC. It yields the protein CASSLDGSSYNEQFF.

The CDR3 bases are TGTGCCAGCTCATTGGACAGTAATTCACCCCTCCACTTT. Encoded protein: CASSLDSNSPLHF. This chain links TRBV18 with TRBJ1-6, with a possible D match to TRBD1 (6 bases). Trimming stripped 5 bases from V and 6 bases from J, with 8 bases between. This CDR3 is built from 13 residues. Germline V gene data show CDR1 as KGHSH and CDR2 as LQKENI.

The V gene is TRBV6-6, the J gene TRBJ1-4; tentatively, D is TRBD1 (5 bases). Germline V gene sequence: CDR1 MNHNY, CDR2 SVGAGI (reference sequence). Between the trimmed V and J ends, which lost 6 bases and 5 bases, there was a span of 16 bases. The CDR3 loop spans 15 amino acids. The CDR3, as DNA: TGTGCCAGCAGGGGGGGAAGAGCGGAGAATGAAAAACTGTTTTTT. Amino acid sequence: CASRGGRAENEKLFF.

The chain employs TRBV9 and TRBJ1-6; TRBD1 matches 10 bases. The CDR3 has 15 residues. Germline values: CDR1 SGDLS, CDR2 YYNGEE. V gave up 0 bases and J gave up 9 bases; unmatched junction bases: 3. CDR3 DNA sequence: TGTGCCAGCAGCGTAGGGGGGGACAGGGGTTCACCCCTCCACTTT. Translation: CASSVGGDRGSPLHF.

The chain combines TRBV7-9 with TRBJ1-4, with 7 bases lining up with TRBD1. J was trimmed by 4 bases and V by 5 bases; bases with no gene match: 10. CDR1 and CDR2 (germline): SEHNR, FQNEAQ (reference sequence). The CDR3 is made up of 16 amino acids. The CDR3 region has the DNA TGTGCCAGCAGCGTGGGTCTCGGGACAGTTAATGAAAAACTGTTTTTT. It translates to CASSVGLGTVNEKLFF.

This clone has a handful of counts. One end of the junction is discordant with germline, which a read error may explain. The chain links TRBV12-3 or TRBV12-4 to TRBJ2-1; 7 nucleotides align to TRBD2. This CDR3 has 13 amino acids. The DNA of the CDR3 is TGTGCCAGCAGTTTGGGGGACTACTATGAGCAGTTCTTC. Amino acids: CASSLGDYYEQFF.

This rearrangement joins TRBV11-1 to TRBJ2-2; 7 nucleotides align to TRBD2. CDR3 length: 14 amino acids. V lost 5 bases to trimming and J lost 8 bases; unmatched junction nucleotides: 8. Germline-derived CDR1 and CDR2 are SGHAT and FQDESV (reference sequence). CDR3: CASSRTSKRGELFF. CDR3 DNA: TGTGCCAGCAGCCGGACTAGTAAACGGGGGGAGCTGTTTTTT.

V and J are TRBV28 and TRBJ2-1; D possibly corresponds to TRBD2 (5 bases). V was clipped by 8 bases and J by 7 bases, with 18 bases between them. In germline, CDR1 is MDHEN, CDR2 SYDVKM. The CDR3 has 14 residues. CDR3 bases: TGTGCCAGCGGCCGCGGAGGAGATTTAAATGAGCAGTTCTTC. Amino acid sequence: CASGRGGDLNEQFF.

The rearrangement links TRBV1 to TRBJ2-7; the table's D call, TRBD2, was not checked against the DNA. TRBV1 is flagged as a pseudogene. The CDR3 is 14 residues long. The CDR3 protein is CSHSGGLCSYEQYF. CDR3 nucleotides: TGCAGCCACTCTGGCGGGCTTTGCTCCTACGAGCAGTACTTC.

The chain has TRBV10-2 and TRBJ2-1; 11 nucleotides line up with TRBD2. Trimming cost V 3 bases and J 8 bases; bases outside gene matches: 6. The CDR3 runs to 15 residues. Germline lookup yields CDR1 WSHSY and CDR2 SAAADI. The CDR3 bases are TGCGCCAGCAGTGATCCTAGCGGGAGGTTCGATGAGCAGTTCTTC. It codes for CASSDPSGRFDEQFF.

The V and J genes are TRBV5-4 and TRBJ2-1, with 11 bases fitting TRBD2. The germline V gene has CDR1 SGHNT and CDR2 YYREEE (reference sequence). The CDR3 covers 15 residues. The V segment lost 0 bases and the J segment 10 bases; nucleotides outside the gene matches: 6. The CDR3 loop reads CASSLELAGDREQFF. The CDR3 bases are TGTGCCAGCAGCTTGGAACTAGCGGGAGATCGGGAGCAGTTCTTC.

The CDR3 sequence: CAISDNTNTGELFF. In nucleotides, the CDR3 is TGTGCCATCAGTGATAACACGAACACCGGGGAGCTGTTTTTT. The rearrangement joins TRBV10-3 to TRBJ2-2; D is unclear. This CDR3 region has 14 residues. Germline-derived CDR1 and CDR2 are ENHRY and SYGVKD. Trimming removed 3 bases from V and 0 bases from J, with 5 bases in between.

This chain joins TRBV2 and TRBJ1-2; weak D call: TRBD1 (5 bases). Germline V gene data show CDR1 as SNHLY and CDR2 as FYNNEI. Trimming left V 7 bases short and J 5 bases short, with 14 bases between. This CDR3 has 13 residues. The CDR3 region is CASKYGHLYGYTF. CDR3 coding DNA: TGTGCCAGCAAGTACGGACATCTATATGGCTACACCTTC.

The genes are TRBV7-3 and TRBJ2-5; TRBD2 aligns across 9 bases. Germline-derived CDR1 and CDR2 are SGHTA and FQGTGA. Unmatched junction bases numbered 10, after V lost 0 bases and J lost 5 bases. This CDR3 comprises 17 residues. The CDR3 here is CASSLTGTSLSSETQYF. In nucleotides, the CDR3 is TGTGCCAGCAGCTTAACCGGGACTAGCCTTTCCAGTGAGACCCAGTACTTC.

The V call is TRBV5-1, the J call TRBJ1-5, with D tentatively TRBD1 (5 bases). Trimming took off 4 bases at V and 8 bases at J, with 16 bases between the two ends. This CDR3 has 14 residues. Germline-derived CDR1 and CDR2 are SGHRS and YFSETQ. The CDR3 reads CASSPGHREEPQHF. The CDR3 DNA is TGCGCCAGCAGCCCCGGACACCGCGAAGAGCCCCAGCATTTT.

This clone has more than one count but fewer than ten. This chain links TRBV30 with TRBJ1-2, with D unresolved. V lost 3 bases and J 7 bases, leaving 15 bases between the germline ends. The CDR3 sequence is 13 residues long. CDR1 and CDR2 from the germline V gene are GTSNPN and SVGIG (reference sequence). The CDR3 protein is CAWSERGLRGYTF. CDR3 nucleotide sequence: TGTGCCTGGAGCGAAAGAGGGCTACGTGGCTACACCTTC.

The CDR3, as DNA: TGTGCCAGCAGTTCCCTCCGCTACGAGCAGTACTTC. Translating gives CASSSLRYEQYF. The chain joins TRBV27 to TRBJ2-7, with D unclear. CDR1 MNHEY and CDR2 SMNVEV come from the germline V gene (reference sequence). The CDR3 sequence is 12 residues long. V was pared by 4 bases and J by 3 bases, with 7 bases between.

The chain joins TRBV28 to TRBJ2-7; 11 positions match TRBD1. Germline CDR1 is MDHEN and CDR2 is SYDVKM. V trimming: 5 bases; J trimming: 2 bases; junction bases outside the gene matches: 17. The CDR3 has 19 amino acids. The CDR3 protein is CASSTPGQGVPLPTYEQYF. CDR3 in DNA: TGTGCCAGCAGTACCCCGGGACAGGGGGTGCCCCTTCCCACCTACGAGCAGTACTTC. Full variable domain (rest looked up from reference TRBV28 and TRBJ2-7): DVKVTQSSRYLVKRTGEKVFLECVQDMDHENMFWYRQDPGLGLRLIYFSYDVKMKEKGDIPEGYSVSREKKERFSLILESASTNQTSMYLCASSTPGQGVPLPTYEQYFGPGTRLTVT.

This chain joins TRBV27 and TRBJ2-7, with 7 bases that match TRBD2. This CDR3 region has 15 residues. Germline CDR1 and CDR2: MNHEY and SMNVEV (reference sequence). The V segment lost 0 bases and the J segment 2 bases; nucleotides outside the gene matches: 4. The DNA for the CDR3 is TGTGCCAGCAGTTTATCGGGGACTACCCCCTACGAGCAGTACTTC. Translating it yields CASSLSGTTPYEQYF.

J is TRBJ2-1 and V is TRBV4-3; TRBD2 matches 8 bases. Germline CDR1 reads LGHNA; CDR2 reads YSLEER. This CDR3 has 15 residues. V dropped 1 base and J dropped 9; count of bases not matched to a gene: 8. This CDR3 is CASSQVNRREVEQFF. The CDR3 nucleotides are TGCGCCAGCAGCCAAGTCAACCGGCGGGAGGTTGAGCAGTTCTTC.